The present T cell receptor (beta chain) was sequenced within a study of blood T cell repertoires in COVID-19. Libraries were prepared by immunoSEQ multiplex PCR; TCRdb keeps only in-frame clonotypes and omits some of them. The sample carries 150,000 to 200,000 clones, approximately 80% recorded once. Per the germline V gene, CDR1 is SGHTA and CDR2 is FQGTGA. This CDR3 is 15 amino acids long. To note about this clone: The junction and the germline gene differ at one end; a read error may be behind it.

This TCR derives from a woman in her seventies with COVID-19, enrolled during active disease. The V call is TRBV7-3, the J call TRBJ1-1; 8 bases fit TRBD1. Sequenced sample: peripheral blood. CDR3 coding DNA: TGTGCCAGCACCTTACAGGGGGTAATGGGCACTGAAGCTTTCTTT. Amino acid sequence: CASTLQGVMGTEAFF.